Listed here are 8 T cell receptor beta chains from one sample, sequenced in a study of T-cell reconstitution after alpha-beta-depleted transplantation in children. Using unique molecular identifiers, the investigators prepared the TCRbeta library. TCRdb processed the PCR reads anew with MiXCR; each CDR3 protein has one entry. This table holds 90,000 to 100,000 distinct CDR3 sequences, less than 25% found once. The sample was PBMCs, taken before TCRalphabeta/CD19-depleted stem cell transplant. These receptors were collected from a boy aged 2 to 9 with acute lymphoblastic leukemia, due to receive a stem cell transplant.

This sequence joins TRBV20-1 and TRBJ1-1; the match to TRBD1 covers 7 bases. Germline CDR1 is DFQATT and CDR2 is SNEGSKA (reference sequence). J lost 3 bases, V lost 6 bases, and 19 bases had no gene match. The CDR3 extends over 17 amino acids. The CDR3 sequence: CSAPRGVGGAGYTEAFF. CDR3 coding DNA: TGCAGTGCCCCAAGAGGGGTAGGGGGCGCGGGTTACACTGAAGCTTTCTTT.

The genes are TRBV20-1 and TRBJ2-1; D gene unclear. V shed 0 bases and J shed 0 bases, with 15 bases lying between them. Germline CDR1 is DFQATT and CDR2 is SNEGSKA (reference sequence). This CDR3 has 17 amino acids. CDR3 nucleotide sequence: TGCAGTGCTAGAGATCTTGGGCGGTTCCGCTCCTACAATGAGCAGTTCTTC. It yields the protein CSARDLGRFRSYNEQFF.

This clonotype was counted only a few times. CDR3 amino acids: CASSPGLAGVLSTDTQYF. The CDR3 DNA follows: TGTGCCAGCAGCCCGGGACTAGCGGGAGTCCTCTCCACAGATACGCAGTATTTT. The chain combines TRBV6-4 with TRBJ2-3; 14 bases are a match to TRBD2. The CDR3 is 18 amino acids. After removal of 6 bases from V and 2 bases from J, the junction contained 10 bases not matched to a gene. Germline CDR1 is MRHNA and CDR2 is SNTAGT.

This clonotype turned up a few times. J is TRBJ1-3 and V is TRBV10-3; a possible D gene is TRBD1 (6 bases). V was shortened by 4 bases and J by 1 base, with 11 bases between the two germline ends. Germline CDR1 and CDR2: ENHRY and SYGVKD. This CDR3 is built from 15 residues. The CDR3 here is CAISGTGSSGNTIYF. In DNA form, the CDR3 reads TGTGCCATCAGTGGAACAGGGTCGTCTGGAAACACCATATATTTT.

The table lists this clonotype with a few counts. Written as DNA, the CDR3 is TGTGCCAGCAGTTATTTGGACGACAATCAGCCCCAGCATTTT. Its translation is CASSYLDDNQPQHF. The chain recombines TRBV6-5 with TRBJ1-5; the D is unclear. The CDR3 is made up of 14 amino acids. V dropped 3 bases and J dropped 3 bases, with 9 bases sitting between them. CDR1 and CDR2 (germline): MNHEY, SVGAGI.

This clonotype has a single count. The chain uses TRBV20-1 and TRBJ1-6; 9 bases match TRBD1. Germline V lookup: CDR1 DFQATT, CDR2 SNEGSKA (reference sequence). This CDR3 region has 15 residues. With 6 bases clipped from V and 3 bases from J, the junction kept 6 bases outside the gene matches. In DNA form, the CDR3 reads TGCAGTGCCGAGGACAGGGGTTTCTATAATTCACCCCTCCACTTT. It specifies CSAEDRGFYNSPLHF.

The chain is built from TRBV4-1 and TRBJ2-5, with TRBD2 matching over 7 bases. CDR3 length: 14 amino acids. Germline CDR1 is MGHRA and CDR2 is YSYEKL. V shed 1 base and J 9 bases; nucleotides not matched to a gene: 8. The CDR3 protein is CASSQGPGRQAQYF. The CDR3, as DNA: TGCGCCAGCAGCCAAGGCCCCGGGAGGCAGGCCCAGTACTTC.

This sequence joins TRBV3-1 and TRBJ2-7; 9 bases fit TRBD2. V shed 4 bases, J shed 7 bases, and the junction held 8 bases outside the gene matches. Germline V CDR1 and CDR2: LGHDT, YNNKEL (reference sequence). The length of the CDR3 is 14 residues. The CDR3 coding sequence is TGTGCCAGCAGCCCGTCGACTAGCGGTTCGGAGCAGTACTTC. Translated, it gives CASSPSTSGSEQYF.